A selection of T cell receptor beta chains follows, all from one sample in a study of a mutant IDH1 vaccine in newly diagnosed glioma. Measured with immunoSEQ multiplex PCR; TCRdb has only the in-frame clones, and not every one. The data contain tens of thousands of clones, approximately 82% of them singletons. No antigen is known for these receptors. The material sequenced was PBMCs, taken from a glioma patient whose treatment included an IDH1 peptide vaccine. The source is a man younger than 30 with glioma. Some clones in this sample may be carry-over from other donors' samples. The CDR3 runs from the conserved cysteine through the conserved F or W. A D gene is named only where the DNA matches it firmly. Some rows mark clone size as missing; the rest say once, few, many or name a class of expanded clone.

>-|TRBJ1-4|-|TRBV18
TGTGCCAGCTGTCAGGGGATTCGCGAAAAACTGTTTTTT
CASCQGIREKLFF
>-|TRBJ2-7|-|TRBV6-5
TGTGCCAGCAGTACGGGCCCCTACGAGCAGTACTTC
CASSTGPYEQYF
>TRBD1|TRBJ2-5|-|TRBV5-1
TGCGCCAGCAGCGCAAACAGGGGGGTGCTCCAAGAGACCCAGTACTTC
CASSANRGVLQETQYF
>-|TRBJ1-2|-|TRBV4-3
TGCGCCAGCAGCCAATCTCCGTCGTGGAGGGGCGAAGATGGCTACACCTTC
CASSQSPSWRGEDGYTF
>-|TRBJ1-2|-|TRBV5-1
TGCGCCAGCGCTTTACTGACAGGCGATGGCTACACCTTC
CASALLTGDGYTF
>TRBD1|TRBJ1-2|once|TRBV29-1
TGCAGCGGGTACCAGGGGGCTAACTATGGCTACACCTTC
CSGYQGANYGYTF
>-|TRBJ2-7|-|TRBV6-6
TGTGCCAGCACCTCCCAGGGGTCCCCTCCCTACGAGCAGTACTTC
CASTSQGSPPYEQYF
>TRBD1|TRBJ1-2|-|TRBV7-9
TGTGCCAGCAGCCCGGGACAGGGGGCCTCTGGCTACACCTTC
CASSPGQGASGYTF
>-|TRBJ2-7|once|TRBV29-1
TGCAGCGTACAGATAGCGGCTAGGAGCTCCTACGAGCAGTACTTC
CSVQIAARSSYEQYF
>-|TRBJ2-7|-|TRBV14
TGTGCCAGCAGCCAAGGACAACACGAGCAGTACTTC
CASSQGQHEQYF
>-|TRBJ1-1|-|TRBV5-4
TGTGCCAGCAGCTTGGCCGCAGTTGAAGCTTTCTTT
CASSLAAVEAFF
>-|TRBJ1-5|-|TRBV19
TGTGCCACCCGGACCGCTAGCAATCAGCCCCAGCATTTT
CATRTASNQPQHF
>TRBD1|TRBJ2-7|-|TRBV18
TGTGCCAGCTCACCACCCGGGACAGGGGTCCTCTACGAGCAGTACTTC
CASSPPGTGVLYEQYF
>-|TRBJ1-5|-|TRBV7-2
TGTGCCAGCAGGGGGGGCGCCAATCAGCCCCAGCATTTT
CASRGGANQPQHF
>-|TRBJ2-7|-|TRBV7-3
TGTGCCAGCAGTTTAGGGGGATGGAGCCACGAGCAGTACTTC
CASSLGGWSHEQYF
>-|TRBJ1-1|-|TRBV30
TGTGCCTGGAGTGTAACTGGGGTCAAGAACACTGAAGCTTTCTTT
CAWSVTGVKNTEAFF
>TRBD1|TRBJ1-1|few|TRBV5-1
TGCGCCAGCACAACCTACGAGGGGGCAGGCACTGAAGCTTTCTTT
CASTTYEGAGTEAFF
>TRBD1|TRBJ1-4|-|TRBV6-5
TGTGCCAGCAGTTACTCGCTACAGGGGAGTTGGGAAAAACTGTTTTTT
CASSYSLQGSWEKLFF
>-|TRBJ1-1|-|TRBV4-1
TGCGCCAGCAGCCTCTCGGACAAACGGGGTACTGAAGCTTTCTTT
CASSLSDKRGTEAFF
>TRBD1|TRBJ1-1|few|TRBV4-3
TGCGCCAGCAGCCAAGAGAGATACAGGGGTAACACTGAAGCTTTCTTT
CASSQERYRGNTEAFF
>TRBD2|TRBJ2-1|-|TRBV18
TGTGCCAGCTCCCGAACTAGCGGGCTGAGCTCCTACAATGAGCAGTTCTTC
CASSRTSGLSSYNEQFF
>-|TRBJ2-7|-|TRBV6-5
TGTGCCAGCAGCATGGACAGTTACTACGAGCAGTACTTC
CASSMDSYYEQYF
>-|TRBJ2-4|-|TRBV4-2
TGTGCCAGCAGCCTCACTGTAGGCGGAATAGGGAAAAACATTCAGTACTTC
CASSLTVGGIGKNIQYF
>-|TRBJ2-1|-|TRBV9
TGTGCCAGCAGCGTAGCCCCCGTCCGCGGCAATGAGCAGTTCTTC
CASSVAPVRGNEQFF
>-|TRBJ2-7|-|TRBV7-8
TGTGCCAGCAGCTTCTCCAGGGTCCACGAGCAGTACTTC
CASSFSRVHEQYF
>TRBD1|TRBJ1-5|-|TRBV4-2
TGTGCCAGCAGCCAAGTGGTTGGACAGGGGATTTATAGCAATCAGCCCCAGCATTTT
CASSQVVGQGIYSNQPQHF
>-|TRBJ1-2|-|TRBV15
TGTGCCACCAGCAGAGATCAAGGGTATGGCTACACCTTC
CATSRDQGYGYTF
>TRBD2|TRBJ2-5|-|TRBV2
TGTGCCAGCAGTGAAGGTCTAGCGGGAGGGCAAGAGACCCAGTACTTC
CASSEGLAGGQETQYF
>-|TRBJ1-5|-|TRBV7-6
TGTGCCAGCAGCTTAGCGGATAGCAATCAGCCCCAGCATTTT
CASSLADSNQPQHF
>-|TRBJ1-4|-|TRBV5-6
TGTGCCAGCAGCCGTTCATCGCTCCGGGAACTGTTTTTT
CASSRSSLRELFF
>-|TRBJ1-5|few|TRBV28
TGTGCCAGCATCGGGGTAAACAATCAGCCCCAGCATTTT
CASIGVNNQPQHF
>-|TRBJ1-2|-|TRBV7-9
TGTGCCAGCAGCTTACGAGCCGGCTCCGGAGTCGAAGACACCTTC
CASSLRAGSGVEDTF
>TRBD1|TRBJ1-1|-|TRBV5-1
TGCGCCAGCAGCCCATGGACAGGGGAGCGGACTGAAGCTTTCTTT
CASSPWTGERTEAFF
>-|TRBJ1-1|-|TRBV18
TGTGCCAGCTCACCGTTAAACACTGAAGCTTTCTTT
CASSPLNTEAFF
>TRBD1|TRBJ2-7|-|TRBV30
TGTGCCTGTCTGGGACAGCTCTACGAGCAGTACTTC
CACLGQLYEQYF
>-|TRBJ1-2|-|TRBV14
TGTGCCAGCAGCCAAGATTTTGTCCCAACCCATGGCTACACCTTC
CASSQDFVPTHGYTF
>TRBD1|TRBJ2-7|-|TRBV4-3
TGCGCCAGCAGCCAGGGCCTTCCGGGACAGGGGAACGAGCAGTACTTC
CASSQGLPGQGNEQYF
>TRBD1|TRBJ1-1|-|TRBV7-6
TGTGCCAGCAGCTTAGTGGACAGGGGTGGCACTGAAGCTTTCTTT
CASSLVDRGGTEAFF
>-|TRBJ1-1|-|TRBV29-1
TGCAGCGTTGAAGGGTTCGGCGGCCTTAAGAACACTGAAGCTTTCTTT
CSVEGFGGLKNTEAFF
>-|TRBJ2-2|-|TRBV5-1
TGCGCCAGCAGCTTGGGATCTCCCGGCACCGGGGAGCTGTTTTTT
CASSLGSPGTGELFF
>TRBD1|TRBJ1-1|-|TRBV25-1
TGTGCCAGCAGGTTGGACAGGGGGCCCACTGAAGCTTTCTTT
CASRLDRGPTEAFF
>-|TRBJ2-5|-|TRBV9
TGTGCCAGCAGCGTAGAAGGGACCCCAAACGGTGGAGAGACCCAGTACTTC
CASSVEGTPNGGETQYF
>-|TRBJ1-4|-|TRBV15
TGTGCCACCAGCAGAGATTGGACAGCAACTAATGAAAAACTGTTTTTT
CATSRDWTATNEKLFF
>-|TRBJ2-3|-|TRBV5-1
TGCGCCAGTACTCCGGGATTTAGCACAGATACGCAGTATTTT
CASTPGFSTDTQYF
>TRBD1|TRBJ1-1|-|TRBV19
TGTGCCAGTAGGGTAACAGGGGATAACACTGAAGCTTTCTTT
CASRVTGDNTEAFF
>TRBD1|TRBJ1-5|-|TRBV25-1
TGTGCCAGCAGTGGGGGACAGGGGGTGATGGGCAATCAGCCCCAGCATTTT
CASSGGQGVMGNQPQHF
>-|TRBJ1-1|-|TRBV10-3
TGTGCCATCAGTGAGTCGGATCTCACTGAAGCTTTCTTT
CAISESDLTEAFF
>TRBD2|TRBJ2-2|-|TRBV5-1
TGCGCCAGCAGCCCGGTGGCTAGCGGGAGCAAGGTCGGGGAGCTGTTTTTT
CASSPVASGSKVGELFF
>-|TRBJ2-7|-|TRBV4-1
TGCGCCAGCAGCCACACCCCGGGGCCTATGCCGGTCTACGAGCAGTACTTC
CASSHTPGPMPVYEQYF
>-|TRBJ1-1|-|TRBV7-8
TGTGCCAGCAGCCAACAGGGTCGGATAGCTGAAGCTTTCTTT
CASSQQGRIAEAFF
>TRBD2|TRBJ2-1|once|TRBV7-3
TGTGCCAGCAGCTTTAGTCTAGCGGGAGGTAATGAGCAGTTCTTC
CASSFSLAGGNEQFF
>-|TRBJ1-6|-|TRBV5-1
TGCGCCAGCAGCTTCGGGCCCCAACAGGGCCTCCACTTT
CASSFGPQQGLHF
>-|TRBJ1-4|-|TRBV4-1
TGCGCCAGCAGCGTAGAGGAGAATGAAAAACTGTTTTTT
CASSVEENEKLFF
>-|TRBJ1-1|-|TRBV7-2
TGTGCCAGCAGGAACAGTATGAACACTGAAGCTTTCTTT
CASRNSMNTEAFF
>-|TRBJ1-2|-|TRBV2
TGTGCCAGCAGTGAGTTGGGGCTGGCGACCTTAGGGGGCTACACCTTC
CASSELGLATLGGYTF
>TRBD2|TRBJ2-1|-|TRBV10-3
TGTGCCATCAGTGCGCGGGGGGCTTCCTACAATGAGCAGTTCTTC
CAISARGASYNEQFF
>TRBD1|TRBJ1-1|medium-sized|TRBV5-6
TGTGCCAGCAGCTTGTTCGGGTCAGGGGGGAACACTGAAGCTTTCTTT
CASSLFGSGGNTEAFF